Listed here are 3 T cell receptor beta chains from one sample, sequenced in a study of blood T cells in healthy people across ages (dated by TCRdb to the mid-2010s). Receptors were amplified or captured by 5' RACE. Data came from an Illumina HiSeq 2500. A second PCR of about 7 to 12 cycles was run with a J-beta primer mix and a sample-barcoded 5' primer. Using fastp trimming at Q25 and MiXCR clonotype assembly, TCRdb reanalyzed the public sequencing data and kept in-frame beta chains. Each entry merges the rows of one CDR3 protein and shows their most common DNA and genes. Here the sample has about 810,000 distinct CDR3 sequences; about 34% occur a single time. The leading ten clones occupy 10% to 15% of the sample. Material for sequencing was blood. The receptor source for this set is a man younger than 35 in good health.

In DNA form, the CDR3 reads TGTGCCAGCAGTTCGGCGGGACAGGGTTACAATGAGCAGTTCTTC. Translated: CASSSAGQGYNEQFF. The chain links TRBV6-2 or TRBV6-3 to TRBJ2-1; 9 bases map to TRBD1. The CDR3 totals 15 residues. V lost 4 bases to trimming and J lost 4 bases; unmatched junction nucleotides: 5. Germline-derived CDR1 and CDR2 are MNHEY and SVGEGT.

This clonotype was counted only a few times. CDR3 sequence (DNA): TGTGCCAGCAGTTTAAGGGCTAGCGGGTACAATGAGCAGTTCTTC. Its protein is CASSLRASGYNEQFF. J is TRBJ2-1 and V is TRBV12-3 or TRBV12-4, with 8 nucleotides matching TRBD2. This CDR3 comprises 15 residues. V dropped 2 bases and J dropped 4; count of bases not matched to a gene: 4.

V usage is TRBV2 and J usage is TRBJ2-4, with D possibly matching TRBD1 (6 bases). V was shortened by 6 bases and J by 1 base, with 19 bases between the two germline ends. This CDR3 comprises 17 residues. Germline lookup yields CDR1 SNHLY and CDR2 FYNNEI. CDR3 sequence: CASRDSMDFGAKNIQYF. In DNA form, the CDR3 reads TGTGCCAGCAGGGACAGTATGGACTTTGGGGCCAAAAACATTCAGTACTTC.